This T cell receptor beta chain came from a study of T-cell memory formation after mild COVID-19. MiXCR, applied by TCRdb to the 5' RACE reads, yields one record per CDR3 protein. This sample yields about 400,000 distinct CDR3 sequences, of which roughly an eighth are seen a single time; approximately 20% belongs to the top ten. This clonotype was recorded at least ten times. Germline V gene data show CDR1 as SEHNR and CDR2 as FQNEAQ (reference sequence). The CDR3 is made up of 14 amino acids. The V end lost 4 bases, the J end lost 2 bases, and 10 bases lay between the germline ends. The sequencing input was PBMCs or a T cell subset sorted from them (not recorded which). This TCR was recovered from a man in his late teens or twenties who had mild COVID-19 (a few samples of this study predate the infection). Cell type and time point are not known. The chain uses TRBV7-9 and TRBJ2-3; D is uncertain. The chain's CDR3 is CASSWMVDTDTQYF. The CDR3 DNA reads as TGTGCCAGCAGCTGGATGGTCGACACAGATACGCAGTATTTT.